One sample yielded the 8 T cell receptor beta chains listed below, sequenced in a study of Ad26.COV2.S vaccination and SARS-CoV-2 variants. Treatment meaning: around 19 received Ad26.COV2.S at low or high dose, single or two shots; about 5 received placebo; per-sample allocation not given. Vaccine and placebo recipients were sampled on day 63 after the first injection. Method: immunoSEQ multiplex PCR; TCRdb's copy keeps in-frame clones and lacks some. Of 380,000 or so clones listed, roughly 90% are singletons. The sequencing here drew on peripheral blood, taken in a trial of Ad26.COV2.S vaccine versus placebo. These receptors all stem from a person aged 18 to 65 who received the Ad26.COV2.S COVID-19 vaccine or a placebo.

The V gene is TRBV28, the J gene TRBJ1-1, with D perhaps TRBD1 (5 bases). V was trimmed by 5 bases and J by 8 bases, leaving 12 bases between them. Germline CDR1 and CDR2: MDHEN and SYDVKM. CDR3 length: 12 residues. The CDR3 spells CASSVSRGEAFF. CDR3 DNA sequence: TGTGCCAGCAGTGTCTCCCGGGGGGAAGCTTTCTTT.

The chain recombines TRBV2 with TRBJ2-7, with D possibly being TRBD1 or TRBD2 (5 bases each). The V end lost 0 bases, the J end lost 6 bases, and 12 bases lay between the germline ends. The CDR3 contains 14 residues. CDR1 is SNHLY, CDR2 FYNNEI, per germline. Here the CDR3 DNA reads TGTGCCAGCAGTGAAGCCGAGGGGATCGGCGAGCAGTACTTC. It is translated as CASSEAEGIGEQYF.

This clone was observed a single time. The rearrangement uses TRBV28 and TRBJ1-4, with D uncertain. V was clipped by 5 bases and J by 7 bases, with 14 bases between them. This CDR3 comprises 14 residues. CDR1 MDHEN and CDR2 SYDVKM come from the germline V gene. For the CDR3, the DNA is TGTGCCAGCAGTCCCACAGCAGTAGGTGAAAAACTGTTTTTT. This encodes CASSPTAVGEKLFF.

This clone was detected once. CDR3 bases: TGTGCCAGCACCTCGGGGAACTATGGCTACACCTTC. Translation: CASTSGNYGYTF. The chain recombines TRBV28 with TRBJ1-2; D is unclear. This CDR3 has 12 amino acids. CDR1 is MDHEN and CDR2 is SYDVKM in the germline V gene. Trimming left V 7 bases short and J 2 bases short, with 8 bases between.

This clone showed up just a few times. The chain employs TRBV27 and TRBJ1-6; 7 bases fit TRBD1. In germline, CDR1 is MNHEY, CDR2 SMNVEV (reference sequence). The trim removed 5 bases at V and 6 bases at J, leaving 7 bases unmatched. This CDR3 comprises 15 residues. CDR3 nucleotide sequence: TGTGCCAGCAGTGATACGACAGGGATTAATTCACCCCTCCACTTT. Translation: CASSDTTGINSPLHF.

The chain recombines TRBV18 with TRBJ1-1; D may be TRBD1 (5 bases). Trimming cost V 6 bases and J 4 bases, with 21 bases left between them. Germline V gene lookup returns CDR1 KGHSH and CDR2 LQKENI. The CDR3 runs 16 residues. CDR3: CASSRNQGIGGTEAFF. The CDR3 DNA is TGTGCCAGCTCTCGAAATCAGGGAATTGGTGGCACTGAAGCTTTCTTT.

CDR3 residues: CAWTPRDGRNEKLFF. In DNA form, the CDR3 reads TGTGCCTGGACTCCCCGGGACGGGCGTAATGAAAAACTGTTTTTT. V gene TRBV30 combines with J gene TRBJ1-4, with a weak D call TRBD1 (5 bases). V was pared by 4 bases and J by 4 bases, with 16 bases between. Germline loops: CDR1 GTSNPN, CDR2 SVGIG (reference sequence). The CDR3 is 15 residues long.

V and J are TRBV5-8 and TRBJ1-3, with D uncertain. Germline V lookup: CDR1 SGHTS, CDR2 YDEGEE. With 7 bases removed from V and 3 bases from J, the gap between germline ends came to 23 bases. This CDR3 is built from 17 residues. The CDR3 is CASWAIGDFALGNTIYF. For the CDR3, the DNA is TGTGCCAGCTGGGCGATTGGGGATTTCGCTCTTGGAAACACCATATATTTT.